One sample yielded the 18 T cell receptor beta chains listed below, sequenced in a study of read filtering for tumor transcriptome and immune sequencing. From about 0.4 ug of RNA, a library with molecular barcoded alpha/delta and beta/gamma adaptors was made. TCRdb reanalysed the reads using MiXCR and keeps one entry per CDR3 protein. The sample has about 62,000 distinct CDR3 sequences; approximately 19% are singletons. The sample was a population of CD138-negative cells sorted from bone marrow. Receptors originate from a donor at least 40 years old with multiple myeloma.

This clonotype was seen at least ten times. V is TRBV29-1 and J is TRBJ2-1, with 7 positions matching TRBD2. Germline CDR1 SQVTM, CDR2 ANQGSEA. J gave up 1 base and V 5 bases, and 8 bases lay outside the gene matches. The CDR3 covers 15 residues. CDR3 protein: CSVSIGGSSYNEQFF. As DNA, the CDR3 is TGCAGCGTTTCGATCGGCGGGAGTTCCTACAATGAGCAGTTCTTC.

On this clonotype: A single base separates this from a much larger clone, so it may be a read error. The J gene is TRBJ1-1, the V gene TRBV4-2; D is ambiguous. V was shortened by 0 bases and J by 4 bases, with 18 bases between the two germline ends. The CDR3 has 17 residues. CDR1 and CDR2 (germline): LGHNA, YNFKEQ. The CDR3 DNA reads TGTGCCAGCAGCCAAGATCCGAGCAGGTATCTGAGCACTGAAGCTTTCTTT. Its protein product is CASSQDPSRYLSTEAFF.

This clonotype was seen repeatedly, ten times or more. This rearrangement joins TRBV5-1 to TRBJ2-7, with 10 positions matching TRBD2. Unmatched junction bases numbered 9, after V lost 0 bases and J lost 6 bases. Germline-derived CDR1 and CDR2 are SGHRS and YFSETQ. The CDR3 extends over 16 amino acids. The CDR3 loop reads CASSLALGLAVGEQYF. As DNA, the CDR3 is TGCGCCAGCAGCTTGGCTCTCGGACTAGCGGTGGGCGAGCAGTACTTC.

This clonotype was detected ten times or more. The V and J genes are TRBV29-1 and TRBJ1-1; a weak D match, TRBD1 (6 bases). This CDR3 has 11 residues. Germline V gene sequence: CDR1 SQVTM, CDR2 ANQGSEA. With 6 bases removed from V and 5 bases from J, the gap between germline ends came to 10 bases. The chain's CDR3 is CSVAQGTEAFF. CDR3 sequence (DNA): TGCAGCGTGGCACAGGGTACTGAAGCTTTCTTT.

On this clonotype: A much larger clone sits a single nucleotide away, making a read error possible. This chain connects TRBV12-5 to TRBJ1-2, with 8 bases that match TRBD1. Germline loops: CDR1 LGHNT, CDR2 FRNRAP. J lost 0 bases, V lost 7 bases, and 16 bases had no gene match. CDR3 length: 18 amino acids. The CDR3, as DNA: TGTGCTAGTGATTTTGTCTCGGACCCGGACAGGGCTAACTATGGCTACACCTTC. Amino acids: CASDFVSDPDRANYGYTF.

The rearrangement joins TRBV15 to TRBJ2-3, with D maybe TRBD2 (6 bases). V shed 7 bases and J shed 0 bases, with 14 bases lying between them. The CDR3 extends over 15 amino acids. The germline gives CDR1 LNHNV, CDR2 YYDKDF (reference sequence). CDR3 loop: CATTATRSSTDTQYF. CDR3 coding DNA: TGTGCCACCACCGCGACTAGATCTAGCACAGATACGCAGTATTTT.

This clonotype has ten or more counts. This chain joins TRBV28 and TRBJ2-7, with 8 bases fitting TRBD2. Trimming cost V 5 bases and J 3 bases; bases outside gene matches: 9. The CDR3 spans 15 residues. CDR1 and CDR2 (germline): MDHEN, SYDVKM. The CDR3 DNA follows: TGTGCCAGCAGTCCCGGAGGGGCGGGAGGCTACGAGCAGTACTTC. This gives the protein CASSPGGAGGYEQYF.

This clonotype turned up a few times. The chain uses TRBV3-1 and TRBJ1-1; TRBD1 matches at 7 bases. Germline CDR1 LGHDT, CDR2 YNNKEL (reference sequence). V lost 5 bases and J lost 1; bases outside the gene matches: 4. There are 14 residues in the CDR3. The DNA for the CDR3 is TGTGCCAGCAGCTCCCGGGACAGGAACACTGAAGCTTTCTTT. Translated: CASSSRDRNTEAFF.

This clonotype has at least ten counts. The CDR3 region is CSAGGLFGDNEQFF. The CDR3, as DNA: TGCAGTGCCGGCGGGCTATTCGGGGACAATGAGCAGTTCTTC. The chain recombines TRBV20-1 with TRBJ2-1, with D possibly matching TRBD2 (5 bases). Germline CDR1 is DFQATT and CDR2 is SNEGSKA (reference sequence). Trimming cost V 6 bases and J 5 bases, with 17 bases left between them. The length of the CDR3 is 14 residues.

To note about this clonotype: This sequence may be a read error, since a much larger clone differs from it by one base. The chain carries TRBV5-1 and TRBJ1-5; tentatively, D is TRBD1 (6 bases). The germline V gene has CDR1 SGHRS and CDR2 YFSETQ. The CDR3 is made up of 15 amino acids. In nucleotides, the CDR3 is TGCGTCAGCAGCTTGGCTTCAGGGGACAATCAGCCCCAGCATTTT. It encodes CVSSLASGDNQPQHF.

This clonotype was picked up many times. The chain is built from TRBV20-1 and TRBJ2-5, with TRBD2 as a possible D gene (7 bases). The V and J ends lost 1 base and 6 bases respectively, with 15 bases between them. This CDR3 contains 14 residues. Per the germline V gene, CDR1 is DFQATT and CDR2 is SNEGSKA (reference sequence). CDR3 DNA sequence: TGCAGTGCTAGAGGGGACGGGGGGCGGCAGACCCAGTACTTC. Amino acids: CSARGDGGRQTQYF.

This clonotype was seen repeatedly, ten times or more. The chain is built from TRBV9 and TRBJ1-3; D remains ambiguous. Germline CDR1 reads SGDLS; CDR2 reads YYNGEE. Trimming took 0 bases from V and 0 from J, leaving 10 bases between them. CDR3 length: 16 amino acids. CDR3 DNA sequence: TGTGCCAGCAGCGTAGCGGCGGCTAGCTCTGGAAACACCATATATTTT. Amino acid sequence: CASSVAAASSGNTIYF.

A note on this clonotype: As the CDR3 is not closed by the conserved phenylalanine or tryptophan, this likely results from a read error. The rearrangement uses TRBV12-3 or TRBV12-4 and TRBJ2-7; D is ambiguous. There are 12 residues in the CDR3. The CDR3 DNA follows: TGTGACAGCAGTTTAGGACCCTACGAGCAGTACTTA. Translation: CDSSLGPYEQYL.

The rearrangement links TRBV29-1 to TRBJ1-5, with a possible D match to TRBD1 (6 bases). CDR1 is SQVTM and CDR2 is ANQGSEA in the germline V gene. V shed 4 bases and J shed 7 bases, with 14 bases lying between them. The CDR3 totals 13 residues. The CDR3 here is CSVGGQGRQPQHF. The CDR3 DNA reads as TGCAGCGTTGGCGGCCAGGGGAGACAGCCCCAGCATTTT.

Comments on this clonotype: The conserved phenylalanine or tryptophan normally closing the CDR3 is absent here, so this likely arose from a read error. The chain couples TRBV10-3 to TRBJ2-7, with a possible D match to TRBD1 (5 bases). Germline CDR1 is ENHRY and CDR2 is SYGVKD. V was pared by 4 bases and J by 6 bases, with 10 bases between. CDR3 length: 12 residues. The chain's CDR3 is CAISAPGSEQYL. The CDR3 DNA sequence: TGTGCCATCAGTGCCCCAGGGTCCGAGCAGTACCTC.

This clonotype was recorded many times. The chain carries TRBV20-1 and TRBJ2-3; D call uncertain. Germline V gene lookup returns CDR1 DFQATT and CDR2 SNEGSKA (reference sequence). CDR3 length equals 13 residues. V was pared by 2 bases and J by 5 bases, with 11 bases between. CDR3 loop: CSARILGGDTQYF. CDR3 DNA: TGCAGTGCTAGAATTCTAGGTGGAGATACGCAGTATTTT.

The chain has TRBV19 and TRBJ2-1; 9 bases line up with TRBD2. This CDR3 is 14 amino acids long. Germline values: CDR1 LNHDA, CDR2 SQIVND (reference sequence). V lost 3 bases and J lost 12; bases outside the gene matches: 9. The CDR3 nucleotides are TGTGCCAGTAGTATTGCGGGGGGGCAAGATGGGCAGTTCTTC. It yields the protein CASSIAGGQDGQFF.

On this clonotype: This may arise from a read error, as a much more abundant clone is one base away. The chain combines TRBV20-1 with TRBJ2-3; no firm D call. Germline CDR1 DFQATT, CDR2 SNEGSKA (reference sequence). The CDR3 is made up of 11 amino acids. This chain's CDR3 is CTAEMSDTQYF. The CDR3 nucleotides read TGCACTGCGGAGATGTCAGATACGCAGTATTTT.